This entry features one T cell receptor (beta chain) sequence. The antigen is undetermined. Using its own MiXCR run on the reads, TCRdb lists one record per CDR3 protein. The profile shows hundreds of thousands of distinct CDR3 sequences, 25% to 30% of them singletons. This sample is part of a study of T cell repertoires in cytomegalovirus infection. Overall study: Used in the study were CMV epitopes, some recently identified and HLA-C-restricted, others well-studied and HLA-B-restricted. Public TCR beta signatures indicated both CMV infection and matching HLA type. Study observations and caveats: CMV-specific TCR beta clonotypes restricted by HLA-C were the ones dominating the ex vivo response. Carriers of CMV plus the relevant HLA were identified by cumulative public TCR beta family frequency.

The V and J ends lost 0 bases and 3 bases respectively, with 10 bases between them. The CDR3 length is 15 residues. CDR1 is SGHRS, CDR2 YFSETQ, per germline. This sequence joins TRBV5-1 and TRBJ2-1, with no clear D. The sample consisted of cultured PBMCs, taken from culture after CMV antigen stimulation. This clonotype was obtained from a human donor in good health (CMV status not recorded). Some clones in this sample may be carry-over from other donors' samples. CDR3 in DNA: TGCGCCAGCAGCTTGGGATCGCTGCTCTACAATGAGCAGTTCTTC. This sequence encodes CASSLGSLLYNEQFF.